The rows below give T cell receptor beta chains drawn from one sample of a study of blood T cell repertoires in COVID-19. Profiling relied on immunoSEQ multiplex PCR, and the TCRdb table lists in-frame clones only, not all of them. The table has some 110,000 clones, approximately 87% seen once; the top ten hold roughly 2.4%. The source material was peripheral blood. The origin of the receptors is a man younger than 40 with acute or convalescent COVID-19. Each CDR3 is given with its conserved first and last residue. The D gene is left open where the match is weak. The size of a clone is reported for some rows only, either as once, few or many, or as a class for expanded clones.

D,size,V,J,CDR3,DNA
NA,NA,TRBV30,TRBJ2-1,CAWSVRGSGANEQFF,TGTGCCTGGAGTGTACGAGGGTCAGGGGCCAATGAGCAGTTCTTC
NA,NA,TRBV7-2,TRBJ2-5,CASSLVALETQYF,TGTGCCAGCAGCTTAGTAGCGTTAGAGACCCAGTACTTC
NA,NA,TRBV10-3,TRBJ2-2,CAIRDYRDLNTGELFF,TGTGCCATCAGGGATTACAGGGACCTCAACACCGGGGAGCTGTTTTTT
NA,NA,TRBV5-1,TRBJ1-1,CASSTSGGNTEAFF,TGCGCCAGCAGTACGTCCGGGGGGAACACTGAAGCTTTCTTT
NA,NA,TRBV30,TRBJ2-1,CAWSVSLVFNEQFF,TGTGCCTGGAGTGTATCATTAGTCTTCAATGAGCAGTTCTTC
NA,NA,TRBV2,TRBJ1-3,CASGDSFSGNTIYF,TGTGCCAGCGGGGACTCTTTTTCTGGAAACACCATATATTTT
TRBD1,NA,TRBV2,TRBJ1-1,CASSVRQGLTEAFF,TGTGCCAGCAGTGTCCGACAGGGGCTCACTGAAGCTTTCTTT
NA,few,TRBV6-5,TRBJ1-1,CATLSGTLMNTEAFF,TGTGCCACCCTCTCGGGAACGCTTATGAACACTGAAGCTTTCTTT
TRBD1,NA,TRBV27,TRBJ1-2,CASSRQGTYGYTF,TGTGCCAGCAGCAGACAGGGAACCTATGGCTACACCTTC
NA,few,TRBV7-8,TRBJ2-2,CASSPARGTGELFF,TGTGCCAGCAGCCCTGCCCGGGGCACCGGGGAGCTGTTTTTT
NA,few,TRBV4-2,TRBJ1-1,CASSPDRRDTEAFF,TGTGCCAGCAGCCCAGACAGGAGGGACACTGAAGCTTTCTTT
TRBD2,NA,TRBV5-4,TRBJ2-3,CASREGLAADTQYF,TGTGCCAGCAGGGAAGGACTAGCCGCAGATACGCAGTATTTT
NA,few,TRBV6-5,TRBJ1-6,CASSEGGSPLHF,TGTGCCAGCAGCGAGGGTGGGTCACCCCTCCACTTT
TRBD1,NA,TRBV12-3/TRBV12-4,TRBJ1-1,CATGQAVREAFF,TGTGCCACGGGACAGGCGGTAAGGGAAGCTTTCTTT